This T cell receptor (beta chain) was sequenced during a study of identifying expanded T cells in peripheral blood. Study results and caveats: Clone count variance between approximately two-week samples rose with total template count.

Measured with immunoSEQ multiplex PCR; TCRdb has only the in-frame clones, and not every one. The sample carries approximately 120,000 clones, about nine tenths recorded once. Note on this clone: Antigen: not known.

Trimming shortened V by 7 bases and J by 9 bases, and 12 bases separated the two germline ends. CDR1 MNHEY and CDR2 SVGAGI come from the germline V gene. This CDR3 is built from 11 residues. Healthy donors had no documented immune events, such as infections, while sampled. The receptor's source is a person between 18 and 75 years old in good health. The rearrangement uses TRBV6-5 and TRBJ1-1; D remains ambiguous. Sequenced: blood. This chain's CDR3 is CASIIGSKAFF. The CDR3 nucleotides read TGTGCCAGCATAATAGGGTCGAAAGCTTTCTTT.